These T cell receptor beta chains were read from a single sample in a study of identical twins. A single record per CDR3 protein comes from TCRdb applying MiXCR to the 5' RACE reads. The sample carries 430,000 or so distinct CDR3 sequences, 20% to 25% recorded once. These data were likewise used in another study, on T cells expressing NK-cell markers.

The sequencing sample was made of CD4+ T cells sorted from blood. The source is a young woman in good health. The CDR3 runs from the conserved cysteine through the conserved F or W. Clone size is stated in some rows and not others, as once, few, many or a class when expanded.

size: -; V: TRBV5-5; CDR3: CASSVSYGLAGGVDTQYF
size: few; V: TRBV28; CDR3: CASERGREQYF
size: few; V: TRBV7-2; CDR3: CASSYTGTSGINEQFF
size: -; V: TRBV3-1; CDR3: CASSRLGLADTDTQYF
size: -; V: TRBV10-3; CDR3: CAIKAGGSDEQFF
size: -; V: TRBV12-3/TRBV12-4; CDR3: CASGAAYEQYF
size: many; V: TRBV5-1; CDR3: CASSLDSNQPQHF
size: -; V: TRBV20-1; CDR3: CSARVPRAVEQYF
size: many; V: TRBV20-1; CDR3: CSAGLAITDTQYF
size: -; V: TRBV20-1; CDR3: CSAIFIGTEAFF
size: few; V: TRBV9; CDR3: CASSPRQVGRYEQYF
size: few; V: TRBV9; CDR3: CASSVIGLATGELFF
size: -; V: TRBV20-1; CDR3: CSATGQGQGVGETQYF
size: -; V: TRBV15; CDR3: CATSRARGLVGRGSYNEQFF
size: many; V: TRBV20-1; CDR3: CSARSPLAASYNEQFF
size: many; V: TRBV5-1; CDR3: CASSWTSGKSEQYF
size: -; V: TRBV20-1; CDR3: CSAVLGELNEQFF
size: -; V: TRBV7-2; CDR3: CASSLVGTGGSHEQYF
size: -; V: TRBV11-2; CDR3: CASSLDLSGTIYEQYF
size: few; V: TRBV11-2; CDR3: CASSFLGGGYTEAFF
size: -; V: TRBV7-3; CDR3: CASSAIGLAENTGELFF
size: few; V: TRBV12-3/TRBV12-4; CDR3: CASSLRVDGEKLFF